This is a list of T cell receptor beta chains from one sample in a study of OX40 agonist ivuxolimab in advanced cancers. Here immunoSEQ multiplex PCR was the method, and the copy in TCRdb shows in-frame clones only, minus some. The sample includes about 24,000 clones, 78% of them seen just once. The sequenced sample was CD4+ or CD8+ T cells sorted from blood, obtained in a trial of the OX40 agonist ivuxolimab. Source of these receptors: an adult with an advanced solid tumor such as melanoma, head and neck, liver or kidney cancer. Each CDR3 is given with its conserved first and last residue. A D gene is named only where the DNA matches it firmly. Only part of the rows carry a size: once, few, many, or a class if the clone is expanded.

cdr3_nt cdr3_aa v_call clone_size d_call j_call
TGTGCCCTCTACACAGGACAGGGGAATGAAAAACTGTTTTTT CALYTGQGNEKLFF TRBV10-3 NA TRBD1 TRBJ1-4
TGTGCCAGCAGTTCGCCTAGCGGGAACAGAGAAGAGACCCAGTACTTC CASSSPSGNREETQYF TRBV6-6 NA TRBD2 TRBJ2-5
TGTGCCAGCAGTGGGGGGGGGCCCAACTATGGCTACACCTTC CASSGGGPNYGYTF TRBV7-2 NA NA TRBJ1-2
TGTGCCAGCAGTTTAAAGGGGCATGAGCAGTTCTTC CASSLKGHEQFF TRBV27 NA NA TRBJ2-1
TGTGCCAGCAGCAGACTAGCGGGGGCCTACGAGCAGTACTTC CASSRLAGAYEQYF TRBV7-9 NA TRBD2 TRBJ2-7
TGTGCCAGCAGCTTCCAGATGAACACTGAAGCTTTCTTT CASSFQMNTEAFF TRBV7-3 NA NA TRBJ1-1
TGTGCCAGCAGTTACTCCGGGCGCAATCAGCCCCAGCATTTT CASSYSGRNQPQHF TRBV6-5 NA NA TRBJ1-5
TGTGCCAGCAGTTTATTGGCAGATAGCAATCAGCCCCAGCATTTT CASSLLADSNQPQHF TRBV27 few NA TRBJ1-5
TGTGCCAGCAGTGATGGGGGTCTTCGAACTGGGGCCAACGTCCTGACTTTC CASSDGGLRTGANVLTF TRBV6-1 NA NA TRBJ2-6
TGTGCCAGCAGTGGGGGACGTTTGACCGGGGAGCTGTTTTTT CASSGGRLTGELFF TRBV6-5 NA NA TRBJ2-2
TGTGCCAGTAGTATAGTAGGAGGTTTCTACGAGCAGTACTTC CASSIVGGFYEQYF TRBV19 NA NA TRBJ2-7
TGTGCCAGCAGCTTATGGGGAGGGGAGTCTGAAGCTTTCTTT CASSLWGGESEAFF TRBV11-2 once NA TRBJ1-1
TGTGCCAGTAGTATCAGTCTAGGGGGCCTGAGGAATGAGCAGTTCTTC CASSISLGGLRNEQFF TRBV19 few TRBD1 TRBJ2-1
TGTGCCAGCAAGGACAGGGTTGGGGCTGAAAAACTGTTTTTT CASKDRVGAEKLFF TRBV28 NA TRBD1 TRBJ1-4
TGTGCCAGCAGTTTGGGCGGAGCCCCCAATCAGCCCCAGCATTTT CASSLGGAPNQPQHF TRBV28 few NA TRBJ1-5
TGTGCCAGCAGCCCGCGGACAGGGTTTAATTCACCCCTCCACTTT CASSPRTGFNSPLHF TRBV7-2 NA TRBD1 TRBJ1-6
TGTGCCAGCCTCGAGGGCGGTGCGTCCTTACCCTACGAGCAGTACTTC CASLEGGASLPYEQYF TRBV7-2 NA NA TRBJ2-7
TGCGCCAGCAGCTTGGGTACGGGAGGCACAGATACGCAGTATTTT CASSLGTGGTDTQYF TRBV5-1 NA NA TRBJ2-3
TGTGCCAGCAGCTTAAGGGGGAACTATCAGCCCCAGCATTTT CASSLRGNYQPQHF TRBV7-8 NA NA TRBJ1-5
TGTGCCAGCTCGCCTGGGGGGTACGAGCAGTACTTC CASSPGGYEQYF TRBV18 NA NA TRBJ2-7
TGCAGTGCTAGAGCAGACACTGAAGCTTTCTTT CSARADTEAFF TRBV20-1 few NA TRBJ1-1
TGTGCCAGCAGCCAAGAGTCAGGGGGGTGGAGGAACGAGCAGTACTTC CASSQESGGWRNEQYF TRBV14 NA NA TRBJ2-7
TGTGCCAGCAGCCAAGAGGACAGGGGCTCACCCCTCCACTTT CASSQEDRGSPLHF TRBV4-2 NA TRBD1 TRBJ1-6
TGTGCCAGCAGCTGGGACAGGGGGGGAAAACTGTTTTTT CASSWDRGGKLFF TRBV5-6 NA TRBD1 TRBJ1-4
TGTGCCAGCAGCCAAGATCGGGGGGATGAAGCTTTCTTT CASSQDRGDEAFF TRBV4-2 NA NA TRBJ1-1
TGTGCCAGCAGCCGAGAAGGCGGGTACTCTGGAAACACCATATATTTT CASSREGGYSGNTIYF TRBV7-2 once NA TRBJ1-3
TGTGCCAGCAGGGTATCGGGGGCGGGGTCCTACGAGCAGTACTTC CASRVSGAGSYEQYF TRBV7-9 NA NA TRBJ2-7